This T cell receptor beta chain was found in a study of blood T cells in healthy people across ages (dated by TCRdb to the mid-2010s). As for the study more broadly: In model experiments, template switching captured roughly one uniquely barcoded TCR beta cDNA molecule for every two T cells. The study measured age-related changes in TCR beta repertoire diversity using deep sequencing normalized with unique cDNA molecular identifiers. The donors were split into four age groups: young (average 16 years), middle-aged (over 35), aged (about 56) and long-lived (under 85). The study analyzed two additional independent replicas of 1 million unique cDNA reads from the same blood draw for two donors, one aged 18 to 30 and one aged 80 or older. The paper as a whole reports these results and caveats: Observed TCR beta diversity per million T cells fell roughly linearly with age, and a significant reduction was already apparent by age around 40. The long-lived group showed more naive CD4+ T cells, fewer expanded clones and increased TCR diversity than the aged group, suggesting age selection. Estimates of total diversity based on one million sequenced T cells were regarded as lower bounds and as underestimates. Since profiling was done on bulk unsorted PBMCs, naive and antigen-experienced compartments could not be conclusively compared. Donor CMV infection status was unknown, potentially confounding age-related changes in expanded clonotypes. A strong correlation was found between observed TCR beta diversity and the percentage of naive T cells measured by flow cytometry.

The donors were roughly 40 Caucasian individuals from Russia, aged roughly 6 to 100 years, who were systemically healthy. Each donor gave ten milliliters of peripheral blood, drawn into EDTA-treated Vacutainer tubes. PBMCs were isolated by Ficoll-Paque density-gradient centrifugation, with at least 6.5 million obtained per sample. Trizol reagent was used to extract total RNA from the PBMCs, yielding at least 6 micrograms per sample. For every donor, an aliquot of PBMCs went through flow cytometry to measure the percentages of naive CD45RAhigh/CD27high T cells. Library generation was performed with 5' RACE. TCRdb shows the sequencer as Illumina HiSeq 2500. The second PCR ran for roughly 7 to 12 cycles and used a J-beta primer mix along with a sample-barcoded 5' primer. A unique molecular identifier was introduced onto each TCR beta cDNA molecule by a template-switch 5' adaptor carrying 12 random nucleotides. At least 2.5 million CDR3-containing paired-end reads were obtained from each sample. First-strand cDNA was synthesized from all RNA with the Mint cDNA synthesis kit, primed by a TRBC-specific oligonucleotide. After uracil-DNA glycosylase treatment, a first 18-cycle PCR used universal primers M1SS and BC2_uni_R on all cDNA. As for how the authors treated the data: For normalization, 1 million high-quality reads were randomly selected from each sample, with every read carrying a distinct molecular identifier. Reads with shared molecular identifiers were discarded instead of being binned into consensus sequences. MiTCR, with a Q25 quality threshold and the strictest error-elimination algorithm, was used for CDR3 identification, clonotype clustering and error correction. Lower-bound total TCR beta diversity was estimated with a nonparametric unseen species model using Euler transformation. TCRdb reprocessed the public reads (quality trimming at Q25 with fastp, clone calling with MiXCR) and kept in-frame beta chains. Every distinct CDR3 protein forms one entry, paired with its most common genes and DNA. None of the V and J calls come from the authors' own analysis; TCRdb made them. The table for this sample lists hundreds of thousands of distinct CDR3 sequences; about a quarter of them were counted only once. The ten top clones hold 3% of the sample.

Regarding this clonotype: Its antigen is currently not known. The record has no base qualities; no much larger clone is one base away.

As encoded in the germline V gene, CDR1 is SNHLY while CDR2 is FYNNEI. V is pruned by 0 bases and J by 5 bases, leaving 7 bases of the junction without a gene match. The CDR3 holds 16 amino acids from the cysteine to the phenylalanine. Only CDR3 DNA remains: 48 bases, in frame from the first base. Separately, the same data were catalogued under a study of T cells of mothers and their children. The second paper further reports: Nine systemically healthy Caucasian individuals, comprising three mothers and their six children, were included as donors. cDNA synthesis consumed the entire amount of extracted RNA, loaded at 1.5 ug RNA in each 15 ul reaction. In the second PCR, the M1S primer introduced both the sample barcodes and 2-4 random nucleotides. Each mother yielded over 9.5 million TCR beta CDR3 reads and each child some 3 million reads. TCR recombination output is similarly shaped by thymic selection in related and unrelated pairs, with a minor effect exerted by inherited differences. Normalized repertoire overlap was always slightly but never significantly higher in related than unrelated mother-child pairs. No persistent microchimeric T cell clones were detected, at a sensitivity of 90 to 100 clones per million clonotypes. Deep NGS was used in the study to compare the TCR beta repertoires of mothers and children and to look for features that separate related mother-child pairs from unrelated individuals. The mean age was around 40 +/- 4 years for the mothers and approximately 11 +/- 4 years for the children. After adapter ligation with NEBNext reagents, the libraries were sequenced on Illumina HiSeq 2000 with 100+100 nt paired-end reads. To prevent cross-contamination, the mother and child libraries were prepared one month apart and sequenced in separate runs. Each donor had between roughly 450,000 and 2,100,000 distinct TCR beta clonotypes identified. Naive TCR beta clonotypes were estimated from low-frequency clonotypes matched to each donor's FACS-determined naive share, without sorting.

The specimen was blood. This sequence originates from a boy younger than 18 in good health. Recombination joined TRBV2 with TRBJ2-5, and 9 bases in between align with TRBD2. The DNA sequence is TGTGCCAGCAGTGAAGCGCGGCGGGGGGGCGGTGAGACCCAGTACTTC. Its protein is CASSEARRGGGETQYF.